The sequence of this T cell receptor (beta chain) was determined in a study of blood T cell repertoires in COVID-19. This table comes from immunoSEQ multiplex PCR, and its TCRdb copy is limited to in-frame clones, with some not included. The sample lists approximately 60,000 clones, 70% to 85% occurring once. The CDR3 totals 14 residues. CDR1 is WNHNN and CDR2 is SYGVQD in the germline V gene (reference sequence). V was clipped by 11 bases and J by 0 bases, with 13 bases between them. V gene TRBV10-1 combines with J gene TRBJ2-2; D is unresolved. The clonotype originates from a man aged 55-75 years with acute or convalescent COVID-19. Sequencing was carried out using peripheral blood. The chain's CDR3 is CACLWRPNTGELFF. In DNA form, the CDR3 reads TGCGCCTGCCTATGGCGGCCGAACACCGGGGAGCTGTTTTTT.